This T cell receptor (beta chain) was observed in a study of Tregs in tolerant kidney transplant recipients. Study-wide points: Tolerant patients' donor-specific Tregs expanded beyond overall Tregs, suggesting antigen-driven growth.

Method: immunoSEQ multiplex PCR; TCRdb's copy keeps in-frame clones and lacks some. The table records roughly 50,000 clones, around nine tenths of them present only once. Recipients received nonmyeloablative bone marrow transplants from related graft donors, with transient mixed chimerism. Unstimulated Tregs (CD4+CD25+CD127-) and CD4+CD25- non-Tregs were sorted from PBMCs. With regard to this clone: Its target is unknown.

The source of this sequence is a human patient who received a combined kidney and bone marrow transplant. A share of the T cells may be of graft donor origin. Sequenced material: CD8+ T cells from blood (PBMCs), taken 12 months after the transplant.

CDR3: CASSQSSLILNTIYF. The CDR3 coding sequence is TGCGCCAGCAGCCAATCGAGCCTTATCTTAAACACCATATATTTT. This rearrangement joins TRBV4-1 to TRBJ1-3; no reliable D call. This CDR3 has 15 amino acids. Germline values: CDR1 MGHRA, CDR2 YSYEKL. With 2 bases removed from V and 6 bases from J, the gap between germline ends came to 14 bases.